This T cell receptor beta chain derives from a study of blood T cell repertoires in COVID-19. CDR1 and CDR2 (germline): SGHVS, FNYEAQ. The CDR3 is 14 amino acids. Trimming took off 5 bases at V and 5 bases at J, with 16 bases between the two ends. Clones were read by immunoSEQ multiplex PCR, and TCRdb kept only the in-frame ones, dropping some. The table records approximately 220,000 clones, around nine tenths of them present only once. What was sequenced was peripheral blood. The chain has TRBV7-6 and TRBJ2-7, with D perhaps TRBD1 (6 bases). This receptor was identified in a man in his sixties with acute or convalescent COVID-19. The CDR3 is CASSPRQGSHEQYF. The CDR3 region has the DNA TGTGCCAGCAGCCCCCGGCAGGGGTCCCACGAGCAGTACTTC.